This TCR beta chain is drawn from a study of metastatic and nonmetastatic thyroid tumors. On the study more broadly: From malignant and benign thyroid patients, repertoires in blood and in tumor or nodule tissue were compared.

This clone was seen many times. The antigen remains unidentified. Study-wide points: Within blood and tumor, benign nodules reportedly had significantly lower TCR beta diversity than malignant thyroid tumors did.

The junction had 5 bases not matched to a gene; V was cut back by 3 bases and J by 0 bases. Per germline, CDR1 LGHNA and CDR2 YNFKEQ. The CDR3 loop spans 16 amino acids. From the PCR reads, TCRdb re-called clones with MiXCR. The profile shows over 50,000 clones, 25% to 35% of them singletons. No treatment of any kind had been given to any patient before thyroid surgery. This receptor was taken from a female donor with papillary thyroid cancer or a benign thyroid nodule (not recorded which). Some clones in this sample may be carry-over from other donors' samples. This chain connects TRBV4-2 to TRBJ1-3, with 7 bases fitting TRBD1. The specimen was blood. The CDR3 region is CASSQRDRDSGNTIYF. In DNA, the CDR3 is TGTGCCAGCAGCCAGCGGGACAGAGACTCTGGAAACACCATATATTTT.